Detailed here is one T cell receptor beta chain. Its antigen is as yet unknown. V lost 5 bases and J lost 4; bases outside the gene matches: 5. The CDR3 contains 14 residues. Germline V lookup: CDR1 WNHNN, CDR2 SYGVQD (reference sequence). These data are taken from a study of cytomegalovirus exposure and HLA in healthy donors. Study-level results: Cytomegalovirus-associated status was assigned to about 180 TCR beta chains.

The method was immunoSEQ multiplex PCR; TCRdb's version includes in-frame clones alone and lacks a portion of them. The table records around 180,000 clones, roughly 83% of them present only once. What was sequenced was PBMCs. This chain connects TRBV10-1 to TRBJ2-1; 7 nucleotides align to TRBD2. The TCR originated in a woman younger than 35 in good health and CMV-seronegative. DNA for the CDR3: TGCGCCAGCAGTACACTAGCGAGTTACAATGAGCAGTTCTTC. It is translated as CASSTLASYNEQFF.